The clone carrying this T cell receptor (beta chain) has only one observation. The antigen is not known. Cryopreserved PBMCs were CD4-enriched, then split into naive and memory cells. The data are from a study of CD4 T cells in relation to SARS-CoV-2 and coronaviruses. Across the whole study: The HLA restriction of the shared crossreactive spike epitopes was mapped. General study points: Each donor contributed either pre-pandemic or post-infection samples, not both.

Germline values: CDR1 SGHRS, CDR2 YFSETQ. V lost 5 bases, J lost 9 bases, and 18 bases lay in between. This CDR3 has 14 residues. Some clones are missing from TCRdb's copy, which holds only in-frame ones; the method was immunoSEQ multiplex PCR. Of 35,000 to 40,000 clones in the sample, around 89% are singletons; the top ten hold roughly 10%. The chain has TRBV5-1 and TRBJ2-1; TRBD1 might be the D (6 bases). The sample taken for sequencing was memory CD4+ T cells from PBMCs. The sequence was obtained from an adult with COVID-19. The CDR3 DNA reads TGCGCCAGCAGTTTCCCGGGACAAGGGGGTGAGCAGTTCTTC. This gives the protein CASSFPGQGGEQFF.